Below, 30 T cell receptor beta chains from the same sample are listed, as sequenced in a study of beta chain features in type 1 diabetes. The sequenced template was cDNA made from the entire isolated RNA. The assay was immunoSEQ multiplex PCR, and TCRdb's table has in-frame clones only and misses some. The sample lists 300,000 to 400,000 clones, roughly an eighth occurring once. Material for sequencing was naive CD4+ T cells from blood. The receptors here all came from a man between 18 and 29 years old in good health.

J is TRBJ1-1 and V is TRBV18; a possible D gene is TRBD1 (6 bases). V dropped 1 base and J dropped 4 bases, with 16 bases sitting between them. CDR3 length: 16 amino acids. Germline V gene sequence: CDR1 KGHSH, CDR2 LQKENI. As DNA, the CDR3 is TGTGCCAGCTCACCACTTGGGACACCGCCGGGCACTGAAGCTTTCTTT. It is translated as CASSPLGTPPGTEAFF.

CDR3 coding DNA: TGTGCCAGCAGCCACTACAGGGGGCCCAGCTCCTACGAGCAGTACTTC. This encodes CASSHYRGPSSYEQYF. The chain combines TRBV7-8 with TRBJ2-7, with 9 bases matching TRBD1. V was clipped by 5 bases and J by 0 bases; unmatched bases: 8. The CDR3 contains 16 residues. Germline V gene sequence: CDR1 SGHVS, CDR2 FQNEAQ.

This clone turned up a few times. The rearrangement uses TRBV7-9 and TRBJ2-7; TRBD2 aligns across 8 bases. J was trimmed by 4 bases and V by 10 bases; bases with no gene match: 24. CDR1 and CDR2 (germline): SEHNR, FQNEAQ (reference sequence). The CDR3 runs to 18 residues. CDR3 in DNA: TGTGCCATGCGGCAGCTAATCCGGCTAGCGGGTTGCCTGTACGAGCAGTACTTC. Protein product: CAMRQLIRLAGCLYEQYF.

This chain uses TRBV6-6 with TRBJ1-2, with D perhaps matching TRBD1 (6 bases). The germline V and J ends were trimmed by 3 bases and 2 bases, with 13 bases remaining between them. The CDR3 is 15 residues long. Germline CDR1 is MNHNY and CDR2 is SVGAGI (reference sequence). The CDR3 loop reads CASSYLVTGNYGYTF. The CDR3 bases are TGTGCCAGCAGTTATCTCGTGACAGGCAACTATGGCTACACCTTC.

The chain has TRBV7-2 and TRBJ2-1; tentatively, D is TRBD1 (5 bases). The germline CDR1 and CDR2 sequences are SGHTA and FQGNSA. The CDR3 is made up of 15 amino acids. The germline V and J ends were trimmed by 5 bases and 7 bases, with 18 bases remaining between them. The CDR3 coding sequence is TGTGCCAGCAGCCGACAGAATCCACTAATAAATGAGCAGTTCTTC. Residues: CASSRQNPLINEQFF.

This clone was observed a few times. This rearrangement joins TRBV9 to TRBJ2-1, with 9 positions matching TRBD2. This CDR3 is 15 amino acids long. Trimming at V came to 2 bases and at J to 7 bases, leaving 7 bases not matched to a gene. Germline V CDR1 and CDR2: SGDLS, YYNGEE. The CDR3, as DNA: TGTGCCAGCAGCGTTGGGCCTAGCGGGGATAATGAGCAGTTCTTC. This gives the protein CASSVGPSGDNEQFF.

V is TRBV19 and J is TRBJ2-1; 7 bases are shared with TRBD2. The CDR3 runs 14 residues. The germline gives CDR1 LNHDA, CDR2 SQIVND (reference sequence). The trim removed 7 bases at V and 0 bases at J, leaving 3 bases unmatched. CDR3 in amino acids: CASNPSGSYNEQFF. The CDR3 region has the DNA TGTGCCAGTAACCCTAGCGGCTCCTACAATGAGCAGTTCTTC.

This chain connects TRBV9 to TRBJ2-1; TRBD2 matches at 10 bases. The germline V gene encodes CDR1 SGDLS and CDR2 YYNGEE. CDR3 size: 15 residues. The trim removed 3 bases at V and 6 bases at J, leaving 6 bases unmatched. The CDR3 region is CASSDTSGEGNEQFF. DNA of the CDR3: TGTGCCAGCAGCGACACTAGCGGGGAGGGCAATGAGCAGTTCTTC.

The rearrangement joins TRBV10-3 to TRBJ2-1, with D tentatively TRBD1 (6 bases). CDR1 is ENHRY and CDR2 is SYGVKD in the germline V gene. V shed 6 bases and J shed 4 bases, with 16 bases lying between them. This CDR3 comprises 15 residues. The CDR3 protein is CAISNGGGDYNEQFF. In DNA form, the CDR3 reads TGTGCCATCAGCAATGGGGGCGGAGATTACAATGAGCAGTTCTTC.

This clone was seen more than once but under ten times. CDR3 residues: CSVARGLNEQYF. CDR3 nucleotides: TGCAGCGTTGCGAGGGGGCTGAACGAGCAGTACTTC. The gene calls are TRBV29-1 and TRBJ2-7; TRBD1 agrees at 7 bases. The CDR3 is 12 amino acids. Trimming cost V 4 bases and J 5 bases; bases outside gene matches: 5. Germline lookup yields CDR1 SQVTM and CDR2 ANQGSEA.

In this sample, this clone turned up a few times. The chain joins TRBV30 to TRBJ1-1; 8 nucleotides line up with TRBD1. J gave up 4 bases and V 7 bases, and 11 bases lay outside the gene matches. The CDR3 length is 14 residues. Per germline, CDR1 GTSNPN and CDR2 SVGIG (reference sequence). CDR3 amino acids: CALLTGGSGTEAFF. The CDR3 DNA reads as TGTGCCTTACTAACAGGGGGGTCAGGCACTGAAGCTTTCTTT.

This clone was observed a few times. The genes are TRBV10-3 and TRBJ2-1, with a weak D call TRBD2 (7 bases). CDR1 and CDR2 from the germline V gene are ENHRY and SYGVKD. The CDR3 contains 13 residues. The ends were cut back, 8 bases at V and 5 bases at J, with 13 bases in the middle. This CDR3 is CAIAVGGHNEQFF. CDR3 coding DNA: TGTGCCATCGCAGTGGGGGGGCACAATGAGCAGTTCTTC.

This clone was counted between two and nine times. The chain couples TRBV19 to TRBJ2-7; 9 bases fit TRBD2. This CDR3 spans 17 amino acids. Germline V gene data show CDR1 as LNHDA and CDR2 as SQIVND (reference sequence). V lost 6 bases and J lost 4; bases outside the gene matches: 16. This CDR3 reads CASSPRPSLAGVYEQYF. Written as DNA, the CDR3 is TGTGCCAGTAGCCCCCGGCCATCTTTAGCGGGGGTGTACGAGCAGTACTTC.

The chain joins TRBV29-1 to TRBJ2-3; D is unclear. V dropped 5 bases and J dropped 2 bases, with 20 bases sitting between them. Per the germline V gene, CDR1 is SQVTM and CDR2 is ANQGSEA. CDR3 length: 16 amino acids. CDR3 nucleotide sequence: TGCAGCGTTTGGCTCCCGAAAGACAAAACCACAGATACGCAGTATTTT. It encodes CSVWLPKDKTTDTQYF.

The CDR3 DNA reads TGTGCCAGCAGCCCCCGGAAGGACTTTAACACTGAAGCTTTCTTT. Translation: CASSPRKDFNTEAFF. V usage is TRBV7-2 and J usage is TRBJ1-1; no clear D gene. Trimming pared 5 bases from V and 2 bases from J, leaving 15 bases between. The CDR3 has 15 residues. Germline V lookup: CDR1 SGHTA, CDR2 FQGNSA.

The chain combines TRBV7-3 with TRBJ2-3; 9 nucleotides match TRBD2. The germline V gene encodes CDR1 SGHTA and CDR2 FQGTGA. Trimming took 5 bases from V and 0 from J; bases not matched to a gene: 9. The CDR3 covers 17 residues. Written as DNA, the CDR3 is TGTGCCAGCAGCCCAAAAGTCCTAGCGGGAAGCACAGATACGCAGTATTTT. Amino acid sequence: CASSPKVLAGSTDTQYF.

In its sample, this clone was seen a few times. The genes are TRBV28 and TRBJ1-5; 10 bases fit TRBD1. Germline V gene sequence: CDR1 MDHEN, CDR2 SYDVKM. The CDR3 has 14 amino acids. J was trimmed by 6 bases and V by 5 bases; bases with no gene match: 4. CDR3 sequence (DNA): TGTGCCAGCAGTCTTGGGACAGGGGCTCAGCCCCAGCATTTT. Translating it yields CASSLGTGAQPQHF.

The gene calls are TRBV7-2 and TRBJ1-2; no definite D call. This CDR3 has 12 amino acids. Germline V gene sequence: CDR1 SGHTA, CDR2 FQGNSA. Trimming took 1 base from V and 4 from J, leaving 4 bases between them. CDR3: CASSLGVYGYTF. The CDR3 DNA sequence: TGTGCCAGCAGCTTAGGCGTCTATGGCTACACCTTC.

CDR3 sequence reads: CASSVLAGKLFF. For the CDR3, the DNA is TGTGCCAGCAGTGTTCTGGCAGGGAAACTGTTTTTT. The chain couples TRBV2 to TRBJ1-4; a weak D match, TRBD1 (5 bases). The CDR3 loop spans 12 amino acids. V was cut by 4 bases and J by 11 bases, with 11 bases left in between. Germline loops: CDR1 SNHLY, CDR2 FYNNEI.

The chain carries TRBV28 and TRBJ2-7, with a tentative D call TRBD1 (6 bases). Germline loops: CDR1 MDHEN, CDR2 SYDVKM. Between the trimmed V and J ends, which lost 6 bases and 3 bases, there was a span of 12 bases. The CDR3 length is 13 residues. The CDR3 is CASRTGLGYEQYF. The CDR3 DNA is TGTGCCAGCAGAACAGGGTTGGGCTACGAGCAGTACTTC.

The chain couples TRBV28 to TRBJ2-5; the match to TRBD2 covers 11 bases. The V segment lost 6 bases and the J segment 4 bases; nucleotides outside the gene matches: 4. The CDR3 contains 14 residues. Germline CDR1 MDHEN, CDR2 SYDVKM. The CDR3 sequence: CASRPTSGRETQYF. CDR3 bases: TGTGCCAGCAGGCCCACTAGCGGGAGAGAGACCCAGTACTTC.

The V and J genes are TRBV28 and TRBJ2-4, with D possibly matching TRBD1 (5 bases). The CDR3 length is 15 residues. The V and J ends lost 6 bases and 8 bases respectively, with 20 bases between them. The germline V gene has CDR1 MDHEN and CDR2 SYDVKM. The DNA of the CDR3 is TGTGCCAGCAGATCACCCCAGGGCATTGGGTACATTCAGTACTTC. Its protein product is CASRSPQGIGYIQYF.

The J gene is TRBJ1-1, the V gene TRBV5-4; 10 nucleotides match TRBD1. J lost 0 bases, V lost 4 bases, and 9 bases had no gene match. The CDR3 runs to 17 residues. Germline values: CDR1 SGHNT, CDR2 YYREEE (reference sequence). The CDR3 spells CASSRDPGQGMNTEAFF. The CDR3 DNA follows: TGTGCCAGCAGCCGGGACCCGGGACAGGGGATGAACACTGAAGCTTTCTTT.

This clone was seen a few times. This chain connects TRBV7-3 to TRBJ2-5; 9 bases fit TRBD1. Germline CDR1 SGHTA, CDR2 FQGTGA. The CDR3 loop spans 15 amino acids. Losses at the gene ends were 5 bases for V and 5 bases for J; bases not matched to a gene: 9. This CDR3 reads CASSPGQGARETQYF. CDR3 DNA sequence: TGTGCCAGCAGCCCGGGACAGGGCGCACGTGAGACCCAGTACTTC.

The chain couples TRBV2 to TRBJ2-7; perhaps TRBD2 as D (6 bases). This CDR3 is 14 amino acids long. Trimming left V 6 bases short and J 3 bases short, with 15 bases between. Germline CDR1 is SNHLY and CDR2 is FYNNEI. The CDR3 loop is CASSLGGTGYEQYF. The CDR3 coding sequence is TGTGCCAGCAGCTTGGGCGGGACGGGCTACGAGCAGTACTTC.

This chain connects TRBV19 to TRBJ2-3; D perhaps matches TRBD2 (5 bases). The CDR3 runs 16 residues. Germline values: CDR1 LNHDA, CDR2 SQIVND (reference sequence). Between the trimmed V and J ends, which lost 0 bases and 2 bases, there was a span of 12 bases. The CDR3 loop reads CASSIDLSGITDTQYF. The CDR3 DNA sequence: TGTGCCAGTAGTATAGATCTGTCGGGGATCACAGATACGCAGTATTTT.

This rearrangement joins TRBV28 to TRBJ2-7, with 10 nucleotides matching TRBD1. The germline V gene encodes CDR1 MDHEN and CDR2 SYDVKM. V shed 6 bases and J 6 bases; nucleotides not matched to a gene: 11. The CDR3 runs 15 residues. The CDR3 DNA sequence: TGTGCCAGCAGACCACCGGGACAGGGGTTTTCCGAGCAGTACTTC. It is translated as CASRPPGQGFSEQYF. Using reference TRBV28 and TRBJ2-7 for the parts outside the CDR3, the full variable domain is DVKVTQSSRYLVKRTGEKVFLECVQDMDHENMFWYRQDPGLGLRLIYFSYDVKMKEKGDIPEGYSVSREKKERFSLILESASTNQTSMYLCASRPPGQGFSEQYFGPGTRLTVT.

V usage is TRBV30 and J usage is TRBJ2-2, with 11 bases that match TRBD2. Germline V gene sequence: CDR1 GTSNPN, CDR2 SVGIG (reference sequence). V lost 0 bases and J lost 1; bases outside the gene matches: 1. The CDR3 is 16 amino acids. In DNA form, the CDR3 reads TGTGCCTGGAGTGTACTAGCGGGGGTGAACACCGGGGAGCTGTTTTTT. Translation gives CAWSVLAGVNTGELFF.

This clone came up a few times. This sequence joins TRBV7-2 and TRBJ1-6; D unresolved. V gave up 6 bases and J gave up 5 bases, with 14 bases separating them. From germline, CDR1 is SGHTA and CDR2 FQGNSA. The CDR3 length is 15 residues. CDR3 sequence (DNA): TGTGCCAGCAGGAGGACGGGGTGGGATAATTCACCCCTCCACTTT. Amino acid sequence: CASRRTGWDNSPLHF. Full variable domain (rest looked up from reference TRBV7-2 and TRBJ1-6): GAGVSQSPSNKVTEKGKDVELRCDPISGHTALYWYRQSLGQGLEFLIYFQGNSAPDKSGLPSDRFSAERTGGSVSTLTIQRTQQEDSAVYLCASRRTGWDNSPLHFGNGTRLTVT.

The rearrangement joins TRBV6-5 to TRBJ1-3; D gene unclear. The CDR3 has 15 residues. Trimming pared 2 bases from V and 3 bases from J, leaving 11 bases between. CDR1 and CDR2 from the germline V gene are MNHEY and SVGAGI. The CDR3 nucleotides are TGTGCCAGCAGTTACAGCTCTAACTATGGAAACACCATATATTTT. Its protein is CASSYSSNYGNTIYF.